This is a list of T cell receptor beta chains from one sample in a study of regulatory and conventional T cells in RAG deficiency. The method was immunoSEQ multiplex PCR; TCRdb's version includes in-frame clones alone and lacks a portion of them. In the table there are about 9,400 clones, more than 70% of which are singletons. A further study also used this sample, focusing on regulatory T cells.

The sample taken for sequencing was Tregs sorted from blood. These receptors were collected from a human donor in good health. Both conserved end residues are part of each CDR3. The D gene is left open where the match is weak. Rows may omit the clone size; those that give it use once, few, many or a size class.

CDR3 protein,CDR3 DNA,D gene,V gene,clone size,J gene
CASNPRGNTGELFF,TGTGCCAGTAACCCCCGGGGAAACACCGGGGAGCTGTTTTTT,NA,TRBV19,NA,TRBJ2-2
CASSPRRDRQETQYF,TGTGCCAGCAGCCCCCGGCGGGACAGACAAGAGACCCAGTACTTC,NA,TRBV28,NA,TRBJ2-5
CASSGGWGSSYNEQFF,TGTGCCAGCAGCGGCGGTTGGGGAAGCTCCTACAATGAGCAGTTCTTC,NA,TRBV5-6,NA,TRBJ2-1
CAGGRTGVASLQETQYF,TGTGCCGGCGGTCGGACAGGGGTTGCCTCCCTCCAAGAGACCCAGTACTTC,TRBD1,TRBV5-8,NA,TRBJ2-5
CASSPASGSVNEQYF,TGTGCCAGCTCACCCGCTAGCGGGAGTGTTAACGAGCAGTACTTC,TRBD2,TRBV18,once,TRBJ2-7
CASSLTGTGVSHEQYF,TGTGCCAGCAGCCTAACCGGGACAGGGGTTTCCCACGAGCAGTACTTC,TRBD1,TRBV28,NA,TRBJ2-7
CASSPNTGELFF,TGTGCCAGCAGCCCCAACACCGGGGAGCTGTTTTTT,NA,TRBV9,NA,TRBJ2-2
CASTPGYSYNEQFF,TGTGCCAGTACCCCGGGATACTCCTACAATGAGCAGTTCTTC,NA,TRBV19,NA,TRBJ2-1
CSAGLKNIQYF,TGCAGTGCGGGGCTGAAGAACATTCAGTACTTC,NA,TRBV20-1,NA,TRBJ2-4
CATADRYNYGYTF,TGTGCCACTGCGGACAGGTATAACTATGGCTACACCTTC,TRBD1,TRBV6-5,few,TRBJ1-2
CASEFSLFGGSQPQHF,TGTGCCAGTGAGTTCTCCTTATTCGGGGGGAGTCAGCCCCAGCATTTT,NA,TRBV19,NA,TRBJ1-5
CASSSDILPGQGVSGNTIYF,TGTGCCAGCAGCTCAGACATACTACCGGGACAGGGGGTCTCTGGAAACACCATATATTTT,TRBD1,TRBV11-2,NA,TRBJ1-3
CATYGYTF,TGTGCCACTTATGGCTACACCTTC,NA,TRBV19,few,TRBJ1-2
CASSSGGPAYEQYF,TGTGCCAGCAGCTCCGGGGGACCCGCGTACGAGCAGTACTTC,NA,TRBV13,once,TRBJ2-7
CASTPGQNNYGYTF,TGTGCCAGCACCCCGGGACAGAATAACTATGGCTACACCTTC,TRBD1,TRBV7-9,NA,TRBJ1-2
CASSVRGGSGELFF,TGTGCCAGCAGTGTTCGGGGAGGGTCCGGGGAGCTGTTTTTT,TRBD2,TRBV6-1,once,TRBJ2-2
CASSSRGTSGRVGSYNEQFF,TGTGCCAGCAGCTCCCGCGGGACTAGCGGGAGGGTAGGTTCCTACAATGAGCAGTTCTTC,TRBD2,TRBV7-3,NA,TRBJ2-1
CASVGEMETQYF,TGCGCCAGCGTGGGGGAGATGGAGACCCAGTACTTC,NA,TRBV10-2,NA,TRBJ2-5
CASSPPVLAGKTGELFF,TGTGCCAGCTCACCACCGGTTCTAGCGGGGAAAACCGGGGAGCTGTTTTTT,TRBD2,TRBV18,NA,TRBJ2-2
CASRDGGTEAFF,TGTGCCAGCAGGGACGGCGGGACTGAAGCTTTCTTT,NA,TRBV7-9,NA,TRBJ1-1
CASSALPGQGYGYTF,TGTGCCAGCAGTGCTTTACCGGGACAGGGCTATGGCTACACCTTC,TRBD1,TRBV27,NA,TRBJ1-2
CASSPLRTDNEKLFF,TGTGCCAGCTCACCACTGAGGACAGACAATGAAAAACTGTTTTTT,NA,TRBV18,NA,TRBJ1-4
CASKRTGGNQPQHF,TGTGCCAGCAAAAGGACAGGCGGGAATCAGCCCCAGCATTTT,TRBD1,TRBV27,once,TRBJ1-5
CASSEGGTGDIQYF,TGTGCCAGCAGCGAGGGGGGGACTGGGGACATTCAGTACTTC,NA,TRBV9,NA,TRBJ2-4
CASSYEAHTGELFF,TGTGCCAGCAGTTACGAGGCCCACACCGGGGAGCTGTTTTTT,NA,TRBV6-5,NA,TRBJ2-2
CASSPDRGRDEQFF,TGTGCCAGCAGCCCGGACAGGGGGCGTGATGAGCAGTTCTTC,TRBD1,TRBV4-2,NA,TRBJ2-1
CASSVRRAFSGANVLTF,TGTGCCAGCAGTGTAAGGAGGGCATTCTCTGGGGCCAACGTCCTGACTTTC,NA,TRBV6-1,NA,TRBJ2-6
CSVANNEQFF,TGCAGCGTTGCCAACAATGAGCAGTTCTTC,NA,TRBV29-1,NA,TRBJ2-1
CASGDYSYEQYF,TGTGCCAGCGGAGACTACTCCTACGAGCAGTACTTC,NA,TRBV6-1,NA,TRBJ2-7
CASSARGGYGYTF,TGCGCCAGCAGTGCCAGGGGGGGCTATGGCTACACCTTC,TRBD1,TRBV10-2,NA,TRBJ1-2
CASSLRGTPTKETQYF,TGTGCCAGCAGCTTAAGGGGGACACCAACCAAAGAGACCCAGTACTTC,NA,TRBV7-3,NA,TRBJ2-5
CASSLTGGSMNTEAFF,TGTGCCAGCAGCTTAACAGGGGGCAGCATGAACACTGAAGCTTTCTTT,TRBD1,TRBV7-2,NA,TRBJ1-1
CASTGEGYEQYF,TGTGCCAGTACAGGGGAGGGCTACGAGCAGTACTTC,NA,TRBV6-1,once,TRBJ2-7
CASKGVYEQYF,TGTGCCAGTAAAGGGGTGTACGAGCAGTACTTC,NA,TRBV19,NA,TRBJ2-7
CASSSPNRVELFF,TGTGCCAGCAGTTCCCCGAACAGGGTGGAACTGTTTTTT,NA,TRBV28,NA,TRBJ1-4